These 16 T cell receptor beta chains were sequenced from one sample in a study of shared clonotypes between healthy human individuals. Profiling relied on immunoSEQ multiplex PCR, and the TCRdb table lists in-frame clones only, not all of them. The data hold around 2,000,000 clones, with about 95% observed a single time. Naive CD8 cells, CD45RO-negative and positively selected for CCR7, excluded terminally differentiated effector memory CD45RA+ cells. The sample consisted of naive CD8+ T cells sorted from blood. These TCRs come from a young man in good health.

The genes are TRBV19 and TRBJ2-5, with a weak D call TRBD1 (6 bases). The germline V gene encodes CDR1 LNHDA and CDR2 SQIVND (reference sequence). Trimming took off 5 bases at V and 7 bases at J, with 17 bases between the two ends. The CDR3 runs to 14 residues. The CDR3 loop is CASSDTGLPGTQYF. CDR3 DNA sequence: TGTGCCAGTAGTGATACAGGGCTTCCCGGGACCCAGTACTTC.

The rearrangement joins TRBV7-9 to TRBJ2-6, with D possibly TRBD1 on 6 matching bases. This CDR3 is built from 19 residues. V was cut by 2 bases and J by 4 bases, with 21 bases left in between. Germline-derived CDR1 and CDR2 are SEHNR and FQNEAQ (reference sequence). CDR3 sequence reads: CASSLSTLDAGTGANVLTF. The DNA for the CDR3 is TGTGCCAGCAGCTTATCGACATTGGATGCAGGGACAGGGGCCAACGTCCTGACTTTC.

The rearrangement links TRBV2 to TRBJ2-7, with 7 nucleotides matching TRBD1. Looked up from germline, CDR1 is SNHLY and CDR2 is FYNNEI. The CDR3 covers 15 residues. Unmatched junction bases numbered 5, after V lost 0 bases and J lost 3 bases. In nucleotides, the CDR3 is TGTGCCAGCAGTGAAGCGTGGGCAGGGGGCTACGAGCAGTACTTC. Its protein product is CASSEAWAGGYEQYF.

This clone has just one count. The chain combines TRBV9 with TRBJ2-3, with 13 bases lining up with TRBD2. This CDR3 region has 17 residues. J was trimmed by 2 bases and V by 0 bases; bases with no gene match: 3. Germline V gives CDR1 SGDLS, CDR2 YYNGEE. DNA for the CDR3: TGTGCCAGCAGCGTAGAGACTAGCGGGGGGATCACAGATACGCAGTATTTT. The encoded protein is CASSVETSGGITDTQYF.

The V and J genes are TRBV10-1 and TRBJ1-2, with no clear D. CDR1 and CDR2 from the germline V gene are WNHNN and SYGVQD (reference sequence). The V end was cut by 6 bases, the J end by 7 bases, with 9 bases between. The CDR3 consists of 11 residues. CDR3 coding DNA: TGCGCCAGCAGGCGGGGTTGTGGCTACACCTTC. As protein: CASRRGCGYTF.

The V call is TRBV7-8, the J call TRBJ2-5, with D perhaps being TRBD1 or TRBD2 (5 bases each). V was shortened by 5 bases and J by 3 bases, with 13 bases between the two germline ends. The V gene's germline CDR1 is SGHVS and CDR2 FQNEAQ. The CDR3 has 14 residues. The CDR3 reads CASSGGQGKETQYF. In DNA form, the CDR3 reads TGTGCCAGCAGCGGAGGACAAGGAAAAGAGACCCAGTACTTC.

This clone has more than one count but fewer than ten. Within the sample, other DNA sequences also encode this same CDR3. The genes are TRBV9 and TRBJ2-7; D gene unclear. The germline V gene has CDR1 SGDLS and CDR2 YYNGEE. The CDR3 sequence is 13 residues long. Trimming stripped 0 bases from V and 3 bases from J, with 7 bases between. The CDR3 DNA is TGTGCCAGCAGCGTAGGACTGAACTACGAGCAGTACTTC. As protein: CASSVGLNYEQYF.

The chain is built from TRBV6-5 and TRBJ2-1; 8 bases match TRBD2. The V segment lost 2 bases and the J segment 6 bases; nucleotides outside the gene matches: 3. Germline V gene sequence: CDR1 MNHEY, CDR2 SVGAGI. The CDR3 extends over 14 amino acids. The DNA for the CDR3 is TGTGCCAGCAGTTACAAGCGGGAGTTCAATGAGCAGTTCTTC. Protein sequence: CASSYKREFNEQFF.

The CDR3 bases are TGTGCCAGCAGCTTAGTCGGCAGGAATTCACCCCTCCACTTT. Amino acid sequence: CASSLVGRNSPLHF. V gene TRBV7-9 combines with J gene TRBJ1-6; the D is unclear. Trimming shortened V by 1 base and J by 7 bases, and 8 bases separated the two germline ends. CDR3 size: 14 residues. Germline V gene sequence: CDR1 SEHNR, CDR2 FQNEAQ (reference sequence).

V is TRBV4-3 and J is TRBJ1-3, with TRBD1 matching 9 bases. In germline, CDR1 is LGHNA, CDR2 YSLEER. The CDR3 extends over 16 amino acids. V dropped 4 bases and J dropped 4; count of bases not matched to a gene: 8. DNA for the CDR3: TGCGCCAGCAGCCGTCTCACAGGGGGCGCGGGAAACACCATATATTTT. It is translated as CASSRLTGGAGNTIYF.

This chain uses TRBV6-1 with TRBJ1-5; 9 bases map to TRBD1. Unmatched junction bases numbered 5, after V lost 2 bases and J lost 6 bases. CDR1 is MNHNS and CDR2 is SASEGT in the germline V gene. This CDR3 is built from 15 residues. CDR3 protein: CASSETGGGGQPQHF. Here the CDR3 DNA reads TGTGCCAGCAGTGAAACAGGGGGCGGGGGTCAGCCCCAGCATTTT.

The J gene is TRBJ1-4, the V gene TRBV4-1; weak D call: TRBD1 (6 bases). The V end lost 3 bases, the J end lost 4 bases, and 12 bases lay between the germline ends. The germline V gene has CDR1 MGHRA and CDR2 YSYEKL. The CDR3 consists of 15 residues. Here the CDR3 reads CASSHGQRLNEKLFF. The DNA for the CDR3 is TGCGCCAGCAGCCACGGACAGAGACTTAATGAAAAACTGTTTTTT.

The chain recombines TRBV7-9 with TRBJ2-3; no reliable D call. The germline V gene has CDR1 SEHNR and CDR2 FQNEAQ (reference sequence). Trimming removed 3 bases from V and 0 bases from J, with 7 bases in between. CDR3 size: 14 residues. CDR3 amino acids: CASSFEESTDTQYF. DNA of the CDR3: TGTGCCAGCAGCTTTGAGGAAAGCACAGATACGCAGTATTTT. Together with reference TRBV7-9 and TRBJ2-3, the CDR3 gives the full variable domain: DTGVSQNPRHKITKRGQNVTFRCDPISEHNRLYWYRQTLGQGPEFLTYFQNEAQLEKSRLLSDRFSAERPKGSFSTLEIQRTEQGDSAMYLCASSFEESTDTQYFGPGTRLTVL.

Worth noting for this clone: Other DNA variants within this sample encode the same CDR3. V is TRBV6-5 and J is TRBJ2-7, with D uncertain. The CDR3 covers 13 residues. In germline, CDR1 is MNHEY, CDR2 SVGAGI. Trimming took off 0 bases at V and 4 bases at J, with 7 bases between the two ends. Here the CDR3 DNA reads TGTGCCAGCAGTTACTCCCTGGGTTACGAGCAGTACTTC. This translates into CASSYSLGYEQYF.

The rearrangement links TRBV2 to TRBJ2-7; D may be TRBD2 (5 bases). Germline V gives CDR1 SNHLY, CDR2 FYNNEI. V was clipped by 2 bases and J by 0 bases, with 8 bases between them. The CDR3 spans 14 residues. CDR3 bases: TGTGCCAGCAGTGAAAACGGGAACTCCTACGAGCAGTACTTC. This encodes CASSENGNSYEQYF.

The rearrangement uses TRBV9 and TRBJ2-3; TRBD1 matches 10 bases. Germline CDR1 and CDR2: SGDLS and YYNGEE. Trimming cost V 3 bases and J 6 bases; bases outside gene matches: 13. The CDR3 is 17 residues long. The CDR3 DNA sequence: TGTGCCAGCAGCGCGAGAACCGGGACAGGGGTTCTTGATACGCAGTATTTT. The encoded protein is CASSARTGTGVLDTQYF.